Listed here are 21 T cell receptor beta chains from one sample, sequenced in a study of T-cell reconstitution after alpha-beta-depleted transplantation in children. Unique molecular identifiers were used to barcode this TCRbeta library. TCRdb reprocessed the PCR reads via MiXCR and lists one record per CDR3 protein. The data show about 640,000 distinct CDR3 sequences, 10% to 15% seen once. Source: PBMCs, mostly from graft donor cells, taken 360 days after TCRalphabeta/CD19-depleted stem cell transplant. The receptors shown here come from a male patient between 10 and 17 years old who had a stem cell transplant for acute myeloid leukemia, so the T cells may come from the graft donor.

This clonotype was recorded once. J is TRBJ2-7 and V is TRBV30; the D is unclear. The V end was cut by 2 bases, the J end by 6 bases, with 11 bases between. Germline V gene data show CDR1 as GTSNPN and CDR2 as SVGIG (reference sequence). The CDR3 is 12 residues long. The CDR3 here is CAWSPTVSEQYF. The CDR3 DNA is TGTGCCTGGAGTCCGACGGTATCCGAGCAGTACTTC.

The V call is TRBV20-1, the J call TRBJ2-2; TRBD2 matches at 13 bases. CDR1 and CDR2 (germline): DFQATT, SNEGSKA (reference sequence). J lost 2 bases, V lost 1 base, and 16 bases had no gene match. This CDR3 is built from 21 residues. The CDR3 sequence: CSARGRPTSGRARENTGELFF. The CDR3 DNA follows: TGCAGTGCTAGAGGCCGCCCCACTAGCGGGAGGGCCCGGGAAAACACCGGGGAGCTGTTTTTT.

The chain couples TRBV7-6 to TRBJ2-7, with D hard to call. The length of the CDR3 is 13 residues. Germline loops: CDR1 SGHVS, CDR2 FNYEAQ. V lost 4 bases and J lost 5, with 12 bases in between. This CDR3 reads CASSSGEAHEQYF. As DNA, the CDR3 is TGTGCCAGCAGCTCAGGAGAAGCACACGAGCAGTACTTC.

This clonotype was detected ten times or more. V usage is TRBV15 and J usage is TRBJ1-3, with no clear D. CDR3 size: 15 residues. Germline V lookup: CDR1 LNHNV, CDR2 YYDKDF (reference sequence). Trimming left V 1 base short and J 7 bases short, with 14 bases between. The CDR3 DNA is TGTGCCACCAGCAGAGGCCGGGCCTACAGTAACACCATATATTTT. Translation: CATSRGRAYSNTIYF. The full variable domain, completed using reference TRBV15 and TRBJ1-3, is DAMVIQNPRYQVTQFGKPVTLSCSQTLNHNVMYWYQQKSSQAPKLLFHYYDKDFNNEADTPDNFQSRRPNTSFCFLDIRSPGLGDTAMYLCATSRGRAYSNTIYFGEGSWLTVV.

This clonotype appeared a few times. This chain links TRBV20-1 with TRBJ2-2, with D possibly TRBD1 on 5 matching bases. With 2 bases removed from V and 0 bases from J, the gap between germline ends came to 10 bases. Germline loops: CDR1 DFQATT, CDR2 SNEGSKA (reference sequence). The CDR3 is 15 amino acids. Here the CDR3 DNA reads TGCAGTGCTAGACTGGAGACAGCGAACACCGGGGAGCTGTTTTTT. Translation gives CSARLETANTGELFF.

The CDR3 DNA is TGCAGCGTTGGGGGGGTGACAGGGCTCGCAGAACTGTTTTTT. It is translated as CSVGGVTGLAELFF. The chain carries TRBV29-1 and TRBJ1-4; the match to TRBD1 covers 7 bases. CDR1 is SQVTM, CDR2 ANQGSEA, per germline. The CDR3 runs to 14 residues. J lost 12 bases, V lost 4 bases, and 14 bases had no gene match.

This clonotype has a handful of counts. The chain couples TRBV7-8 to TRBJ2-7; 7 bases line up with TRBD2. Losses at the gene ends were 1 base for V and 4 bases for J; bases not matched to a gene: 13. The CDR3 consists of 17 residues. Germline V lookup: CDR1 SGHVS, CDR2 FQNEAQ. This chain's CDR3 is CASSLGLATTRTYEQYF. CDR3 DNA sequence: TGTGCCAGCAGCTTAGGACTAGCTACAACGCGGACTTACGAGCAGTACTTC.

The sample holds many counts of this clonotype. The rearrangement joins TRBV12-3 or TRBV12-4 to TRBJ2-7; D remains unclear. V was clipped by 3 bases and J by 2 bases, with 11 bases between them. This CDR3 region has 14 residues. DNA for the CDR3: TGTGCCAGCAGTTTTATATCTACTCCCTACGAGCAGTACTTC. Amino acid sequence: CASSFISTPYEQYF.

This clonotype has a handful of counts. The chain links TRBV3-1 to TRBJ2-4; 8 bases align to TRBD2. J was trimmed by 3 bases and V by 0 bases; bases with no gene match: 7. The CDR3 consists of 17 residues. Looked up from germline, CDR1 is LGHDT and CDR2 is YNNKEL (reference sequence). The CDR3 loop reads CASSQDLGLGFKNIQYF. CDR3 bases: TGTGCCAGCAGCCAAGATCTGGGACTAGGTTTCAAAAACATTCAGTACTTC.

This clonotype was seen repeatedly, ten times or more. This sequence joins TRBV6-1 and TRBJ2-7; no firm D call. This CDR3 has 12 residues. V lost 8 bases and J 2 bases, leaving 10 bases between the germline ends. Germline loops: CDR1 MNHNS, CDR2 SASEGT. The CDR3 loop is CASLLPTYEQYF. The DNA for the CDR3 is TGTGCCAGCCTGTTGCCTACCTACGAGCAGTACTTC.

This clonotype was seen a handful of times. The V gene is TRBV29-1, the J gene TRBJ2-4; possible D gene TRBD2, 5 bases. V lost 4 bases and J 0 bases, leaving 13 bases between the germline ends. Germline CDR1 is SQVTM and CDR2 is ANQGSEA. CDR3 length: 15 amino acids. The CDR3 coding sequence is TGCAGCGTTGGGGCGCGCCGGGGAGCCAAAAACATTCAGTACTTC. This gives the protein CSVGARRGAKNIQYF.

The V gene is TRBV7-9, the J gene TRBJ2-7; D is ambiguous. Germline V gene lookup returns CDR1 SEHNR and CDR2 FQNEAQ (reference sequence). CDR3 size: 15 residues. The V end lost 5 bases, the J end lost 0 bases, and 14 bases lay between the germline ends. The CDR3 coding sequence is TGTGCCAGCAGCCGCGCCCCCATCCTCTCCTACGAGCAGTACTTC. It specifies CASSRAPILSYEQYF.

The CDR3 here is CASSLDGLAGAVTGELFF. In nucleotides, the CDR3 is TGTGCCAGCAGCTTAGACGGCCTTGCCGGGGCAGTAACCGGGGAGCTGTTTTTT. The rearrangement links TRBV11-2 to TRBJ2-2; either TRBD1 or TRBD2 may supply D (5 bases each). Germline V gene sequence: CDR1 SGHAT, CDR2 FQNNGV. The CDR3 runs to 18 residues. Between the trimmed V and J ends, which lost 0 bases and 5 bases, there was a span of 19 bases.

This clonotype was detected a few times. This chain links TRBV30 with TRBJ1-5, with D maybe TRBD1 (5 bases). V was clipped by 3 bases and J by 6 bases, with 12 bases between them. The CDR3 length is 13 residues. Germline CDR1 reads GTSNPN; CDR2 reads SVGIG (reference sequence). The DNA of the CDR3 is TGTGCCTGGAGCGACGGGGGATCTCAGCCCCAGCATTTT. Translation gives CAWSDGGSQPQHF.

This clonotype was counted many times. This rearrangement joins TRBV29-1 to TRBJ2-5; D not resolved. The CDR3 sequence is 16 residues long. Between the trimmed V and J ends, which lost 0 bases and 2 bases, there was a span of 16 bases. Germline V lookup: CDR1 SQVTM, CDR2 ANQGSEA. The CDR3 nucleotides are TGCAGCGTTGAAGATCTTCGAGAGGCCTATCAAGAGACCCAGTACTTC. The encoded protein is CSVEDLREAYQETQYF.

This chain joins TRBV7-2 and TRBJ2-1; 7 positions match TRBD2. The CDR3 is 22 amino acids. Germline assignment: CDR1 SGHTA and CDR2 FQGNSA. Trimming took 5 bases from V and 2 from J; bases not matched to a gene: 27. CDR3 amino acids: CASSIPNSGSSGHRLTYNEQFF. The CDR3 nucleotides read TGTGCCAGCAGCATACCAAACAGTGGCTCTAGCGGCCACCGCCTTACCTACAATGAGCAGTTCTTC.

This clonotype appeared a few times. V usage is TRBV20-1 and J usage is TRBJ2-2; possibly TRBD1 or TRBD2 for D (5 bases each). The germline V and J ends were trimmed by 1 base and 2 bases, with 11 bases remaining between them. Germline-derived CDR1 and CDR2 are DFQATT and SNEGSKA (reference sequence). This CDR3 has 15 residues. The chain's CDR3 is CSARGSGRNTGELFF. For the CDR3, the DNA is TGCAGTGCTAGAGGTTCAGGGAGAAACACCGGGGAGCTGTTTTTT.

The CDR3 DNA sequence: TGTGCCAGCAGTTTCAGAATCCAAAACACCGGGGAGCTGTTTTTT. The encoded protein is CASSFRIQNTGELFF. The chain couples TRBV28 to TRBJ2-2; D gene ambiguous. The CDR3 has 15 amino acids. The germline V gene has CDR1 MDHEN and CDR2 SYDVKM. V was cut by 3 bases and J by 2 bases, with 10 bases left in between.

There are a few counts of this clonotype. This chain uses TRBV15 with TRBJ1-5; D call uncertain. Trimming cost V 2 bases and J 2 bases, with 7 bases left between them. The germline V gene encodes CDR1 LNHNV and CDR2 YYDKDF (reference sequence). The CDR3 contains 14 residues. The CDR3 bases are TGTGCCACCAGCAGAAGATCGGGCAATCAGCCCCAGCATTTT. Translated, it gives CATSRRSGNQPQHF.

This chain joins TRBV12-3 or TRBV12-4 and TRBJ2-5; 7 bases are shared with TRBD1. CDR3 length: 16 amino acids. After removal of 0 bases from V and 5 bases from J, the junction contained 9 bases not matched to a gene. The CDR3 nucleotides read TGTGCCAGCAGTTTAGCTCTAGGGGGCTCGGCGGAGACCCAGTACTTC. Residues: CASSLALGGSAETQYF.

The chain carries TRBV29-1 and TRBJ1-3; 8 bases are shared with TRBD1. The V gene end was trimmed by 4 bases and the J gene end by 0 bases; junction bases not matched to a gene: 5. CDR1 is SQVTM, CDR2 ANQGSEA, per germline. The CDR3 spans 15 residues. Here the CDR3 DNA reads TGCAGCGTTGGGTGGGACAGGAGCTCTGGAAACACCATATATTTT. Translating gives CSVGWDRSSGNTIYF.